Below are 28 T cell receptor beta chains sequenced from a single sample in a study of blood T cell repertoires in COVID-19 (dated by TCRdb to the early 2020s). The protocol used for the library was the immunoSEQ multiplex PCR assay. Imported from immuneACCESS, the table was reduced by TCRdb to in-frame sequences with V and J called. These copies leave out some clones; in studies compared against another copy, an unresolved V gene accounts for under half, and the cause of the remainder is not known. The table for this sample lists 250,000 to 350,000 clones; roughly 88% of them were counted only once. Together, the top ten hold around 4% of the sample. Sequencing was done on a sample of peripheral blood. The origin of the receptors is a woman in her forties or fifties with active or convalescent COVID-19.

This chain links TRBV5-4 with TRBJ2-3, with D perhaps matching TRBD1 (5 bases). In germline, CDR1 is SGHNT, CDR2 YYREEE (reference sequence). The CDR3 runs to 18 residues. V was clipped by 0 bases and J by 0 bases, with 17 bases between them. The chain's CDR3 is CASSLGRRGLISTDTQYF. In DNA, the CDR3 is TGTGCCAGCAGCTTGGGCAGAAGGGGCCTAATTAGCACAGATACGCAGTATTTT.

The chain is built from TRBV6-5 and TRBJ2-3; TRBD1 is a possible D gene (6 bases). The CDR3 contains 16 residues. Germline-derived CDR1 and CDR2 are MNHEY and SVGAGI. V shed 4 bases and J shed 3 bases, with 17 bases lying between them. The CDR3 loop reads CASSFDQGHRTDTQYF. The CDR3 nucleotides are TGTGCCAGCAGTTTCGATCAGGGACATAGAACAGATACGCAGTATTTT.

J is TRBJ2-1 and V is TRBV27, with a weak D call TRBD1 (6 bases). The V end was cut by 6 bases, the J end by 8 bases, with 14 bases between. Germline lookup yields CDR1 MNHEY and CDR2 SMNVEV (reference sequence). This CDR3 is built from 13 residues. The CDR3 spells CASRSTGFDEQFF. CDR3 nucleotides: TGTGCCAGCAGATCAACAGGGTTCGATGAGCAGTTCTTC.

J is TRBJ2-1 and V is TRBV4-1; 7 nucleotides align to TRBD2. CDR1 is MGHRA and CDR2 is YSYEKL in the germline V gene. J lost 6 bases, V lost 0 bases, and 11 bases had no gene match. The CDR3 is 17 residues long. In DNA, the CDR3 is TGCGCCAGCAGCCAAGATCGGACCCGCGGGAGATTCAATGAGCAGTTCTTC. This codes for CASSQDRTRGRFNEQFF.

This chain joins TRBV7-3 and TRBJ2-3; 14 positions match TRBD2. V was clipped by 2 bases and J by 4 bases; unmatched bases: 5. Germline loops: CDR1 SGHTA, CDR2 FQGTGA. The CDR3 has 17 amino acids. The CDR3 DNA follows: TGTGCCAGCAGCTTATCGGGGACTAGCGGGAGCCCAGATACGCAGTATTTT. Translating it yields CASSLSGTSGSPDTQYF.

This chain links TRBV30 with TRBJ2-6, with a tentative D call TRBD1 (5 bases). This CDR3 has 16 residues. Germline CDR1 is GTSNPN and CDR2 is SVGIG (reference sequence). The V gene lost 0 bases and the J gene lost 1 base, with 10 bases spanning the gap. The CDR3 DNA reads TGTGCCTGGAGTGTAACAGGCCCTTCTGGGGCCAACGTCCTGACTTTC. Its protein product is CAWSVTGPSGANVLTF.

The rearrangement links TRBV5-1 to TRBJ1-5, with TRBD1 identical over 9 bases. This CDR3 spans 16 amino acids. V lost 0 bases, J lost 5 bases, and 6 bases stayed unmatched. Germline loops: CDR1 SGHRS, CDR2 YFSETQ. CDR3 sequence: CASSLDGTGLYQPQHF. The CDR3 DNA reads TGCGCCAGCAGCTTGGACGGGACAGGGTTGTATCAGCCCCAGCATTTT.

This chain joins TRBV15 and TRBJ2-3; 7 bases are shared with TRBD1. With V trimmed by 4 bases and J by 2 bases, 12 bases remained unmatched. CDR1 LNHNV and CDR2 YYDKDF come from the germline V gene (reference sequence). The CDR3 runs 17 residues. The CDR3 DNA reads TGTGCCACCAGCACCCCGTTCGGTACAGGGGACACAGATACGCAGTATTTT. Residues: CATSTPFGTGDTDTQYF.

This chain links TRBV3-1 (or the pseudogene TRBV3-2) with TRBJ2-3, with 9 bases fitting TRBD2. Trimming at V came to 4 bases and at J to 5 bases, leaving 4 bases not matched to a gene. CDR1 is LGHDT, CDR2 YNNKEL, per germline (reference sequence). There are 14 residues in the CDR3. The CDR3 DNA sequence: TGTGCCAGCAGCCGAGCGGGAGGTGGAGATACGCAGTATTTT. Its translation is CASSRAGGGDTQYF.

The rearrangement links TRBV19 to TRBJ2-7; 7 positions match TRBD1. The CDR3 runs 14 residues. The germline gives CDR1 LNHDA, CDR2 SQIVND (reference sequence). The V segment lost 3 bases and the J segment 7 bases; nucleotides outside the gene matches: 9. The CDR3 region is CASSINQGVGEQYF. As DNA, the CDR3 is TGTGCCAGTAGTATTAACCAGGGGGTGGGGGAGCAGTACTTC.

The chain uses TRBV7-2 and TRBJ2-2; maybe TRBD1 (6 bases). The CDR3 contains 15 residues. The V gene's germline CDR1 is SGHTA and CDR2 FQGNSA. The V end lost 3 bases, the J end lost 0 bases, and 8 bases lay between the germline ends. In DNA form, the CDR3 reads TGTGCCAGCAGCTTGACAGGTTCGAACACCGGGGAGCTGTTTTTT. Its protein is CASSLTGSNTGELFF. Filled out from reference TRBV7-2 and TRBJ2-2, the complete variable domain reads GAGVSQSPSNKVTEKGKDVELRCDPISGHTALYWYRQSLGQGLEFLIYFQGNSAPDKSGLPSDRFSAERTGGSVSTLTIQRTQQEDSAVYLCASSLTGSNTGELFFGEGSRLTVL.

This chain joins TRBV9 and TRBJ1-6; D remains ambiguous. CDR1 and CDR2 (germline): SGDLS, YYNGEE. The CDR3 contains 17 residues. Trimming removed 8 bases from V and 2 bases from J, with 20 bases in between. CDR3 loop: CARPRALRVPYNSPLHF. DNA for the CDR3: TGTGCCAGACCGAGGGCCCTCCGGGTCCCCTATAATTCACCCCTCCACTTT.

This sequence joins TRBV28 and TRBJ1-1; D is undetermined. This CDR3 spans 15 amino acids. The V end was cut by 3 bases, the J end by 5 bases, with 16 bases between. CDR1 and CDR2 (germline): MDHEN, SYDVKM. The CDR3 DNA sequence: TGTGCCAGCAGTTTCCAGGATTGGAGAGGGACTGAAGCTTTCTTT. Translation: CASSFQDWRGTEAFF.

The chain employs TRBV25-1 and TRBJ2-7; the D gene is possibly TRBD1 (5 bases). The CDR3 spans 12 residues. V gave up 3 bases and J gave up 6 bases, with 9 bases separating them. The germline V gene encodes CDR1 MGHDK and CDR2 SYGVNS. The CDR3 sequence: CASSDQGFEQYF. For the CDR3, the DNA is TGTGCCAGCAGTGACCAGGGATTCGAGCAGTACTTC.

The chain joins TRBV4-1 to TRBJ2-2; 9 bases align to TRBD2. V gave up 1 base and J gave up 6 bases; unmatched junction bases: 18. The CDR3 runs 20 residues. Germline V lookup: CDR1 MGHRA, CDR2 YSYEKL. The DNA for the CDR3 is TGCGCCAGCAGCCAAGTTGGGGCGGGAGGGCCGGATGGTGTTGCCGGGGAGCTGTTTTTT. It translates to CASSQVGAGGPDGVAGELFF.

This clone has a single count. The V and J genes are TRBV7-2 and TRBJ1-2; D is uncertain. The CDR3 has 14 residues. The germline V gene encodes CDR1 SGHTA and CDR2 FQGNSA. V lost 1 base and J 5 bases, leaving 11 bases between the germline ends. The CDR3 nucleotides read TGTGCCAGCAGCTTAGGACCGGGAGGGTATGGCTACACCTTC. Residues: CASSLGPGGYGYTF.

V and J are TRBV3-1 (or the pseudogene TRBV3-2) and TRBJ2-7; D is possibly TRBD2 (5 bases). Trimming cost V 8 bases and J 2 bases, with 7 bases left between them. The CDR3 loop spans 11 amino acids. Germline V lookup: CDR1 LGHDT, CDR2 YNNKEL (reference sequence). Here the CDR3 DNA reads TGTGCCAGCGCCGGGGCCTACGAGCAGTACTTC. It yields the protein CASAGAYEQYF.

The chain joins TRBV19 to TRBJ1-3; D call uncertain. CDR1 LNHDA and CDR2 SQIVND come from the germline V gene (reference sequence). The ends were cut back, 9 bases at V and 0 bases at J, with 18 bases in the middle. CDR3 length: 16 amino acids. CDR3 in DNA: TGTGCCAGCCGCCGTGGAGGTCTCGACTCTGGAAACACCATATATTTT. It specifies CASRRGGLDSGNTIYF.

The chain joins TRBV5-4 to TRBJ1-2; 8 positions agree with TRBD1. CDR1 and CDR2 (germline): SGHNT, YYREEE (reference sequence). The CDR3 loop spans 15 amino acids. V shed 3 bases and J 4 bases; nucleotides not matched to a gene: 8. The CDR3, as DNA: TGTGCCAGCAGCTACTCGACAGGGGAGGGCTATGGCTACACCTTC. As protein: CASSYSTGEGYGYTF.

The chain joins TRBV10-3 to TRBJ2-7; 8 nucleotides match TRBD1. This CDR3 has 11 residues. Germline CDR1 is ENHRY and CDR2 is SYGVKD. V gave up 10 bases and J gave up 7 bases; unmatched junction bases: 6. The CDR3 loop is CATQGADEQYF. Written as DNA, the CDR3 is TGTGCCACCCAGGGGGCGGATGAGCAGTACTTC.

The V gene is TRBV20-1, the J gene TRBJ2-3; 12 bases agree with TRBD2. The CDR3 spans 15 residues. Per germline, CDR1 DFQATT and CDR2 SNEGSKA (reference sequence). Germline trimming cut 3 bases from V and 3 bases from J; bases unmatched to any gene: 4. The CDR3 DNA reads TGCAGTGCTAGTCCTAGCGGGGGGGCTACAGATACGCAGTATTTT. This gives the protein CSASPSGGATDTQYF.

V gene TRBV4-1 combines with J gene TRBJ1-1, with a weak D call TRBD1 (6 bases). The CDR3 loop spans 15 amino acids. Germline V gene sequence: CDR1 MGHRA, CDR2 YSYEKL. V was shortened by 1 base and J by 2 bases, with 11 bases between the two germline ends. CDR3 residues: CASSQVAGENTEAFF. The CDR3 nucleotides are TGCGCCAGCAGCCAAGTGGCAGGGGAAAACACTGAAGCTTTCTTT.

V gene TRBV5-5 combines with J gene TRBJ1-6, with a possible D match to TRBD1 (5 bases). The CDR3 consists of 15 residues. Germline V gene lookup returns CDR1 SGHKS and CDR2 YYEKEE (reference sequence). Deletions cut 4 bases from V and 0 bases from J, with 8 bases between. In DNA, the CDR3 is TGTGCCAGCAGCGGGGCCAGCTCCTATAATTCACCCCTCCACTTT. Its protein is CASSGASSYNSPLHF.

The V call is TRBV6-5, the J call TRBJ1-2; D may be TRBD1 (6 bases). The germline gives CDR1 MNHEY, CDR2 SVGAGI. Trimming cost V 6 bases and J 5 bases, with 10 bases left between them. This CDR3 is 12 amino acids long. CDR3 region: CASRDSVYGYTF. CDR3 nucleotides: TGTGCCAGCAGGGACAGCGTGTATGGCTACACCTTC.

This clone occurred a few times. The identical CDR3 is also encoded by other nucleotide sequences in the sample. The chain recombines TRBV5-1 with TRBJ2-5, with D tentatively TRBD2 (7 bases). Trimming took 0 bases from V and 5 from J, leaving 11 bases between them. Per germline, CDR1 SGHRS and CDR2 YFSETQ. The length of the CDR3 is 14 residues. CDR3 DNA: TGCGCCAGCAGCTTGGGTCCGGGGGGCGAGACCCAGTACTTC. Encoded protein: CASSLGPGGETQYF. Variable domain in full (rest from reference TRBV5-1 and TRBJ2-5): KAGVTQTPRYLIKTRGQQVTLSCSPISGHRSVSWYQQTPGQGLQFLFEYFSETQRNKGNFPGRFSGRQFSNSRSEMNVSTLELGDSALYLCASSLGPGGETQYFGPGTRLLVL.

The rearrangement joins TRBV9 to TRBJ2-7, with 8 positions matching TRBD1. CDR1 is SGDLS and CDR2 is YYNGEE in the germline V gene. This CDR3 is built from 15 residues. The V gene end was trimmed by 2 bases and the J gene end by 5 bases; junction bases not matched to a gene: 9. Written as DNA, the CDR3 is TGTGCCAGCAGCGTCCTCGGACAGGGCGGGCACGAGCAGTACTTC. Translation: CASSVLGQGGHEQYF.

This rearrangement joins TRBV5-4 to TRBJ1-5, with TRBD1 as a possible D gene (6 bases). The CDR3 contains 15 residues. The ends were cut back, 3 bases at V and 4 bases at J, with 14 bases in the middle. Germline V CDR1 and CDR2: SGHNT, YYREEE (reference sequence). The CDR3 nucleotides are TGTGCCAGCAGCTACATTGACAGGCCTAATCAGCCCCAGCATTTT. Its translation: CASSYIDRPNQPQHF. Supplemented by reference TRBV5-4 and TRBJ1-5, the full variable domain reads ETGVTQSPTHLIKTRGQQVTLRCSSQSGHNTVSWYQQALGQGPQFIFQYYREEENGRGNFPPRFSGLQFPNYSSELNVNALELDDSALYLCASSYIDRPNQPQHFGDGTRLSIL.

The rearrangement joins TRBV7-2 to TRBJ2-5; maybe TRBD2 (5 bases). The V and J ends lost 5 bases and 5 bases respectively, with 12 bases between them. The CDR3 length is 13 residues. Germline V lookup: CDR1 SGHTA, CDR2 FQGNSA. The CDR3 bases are TGTGCCAGCAGCCCATGGACGGGGGAGACCCAGTACTTC. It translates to CASSPWTGETQYF.